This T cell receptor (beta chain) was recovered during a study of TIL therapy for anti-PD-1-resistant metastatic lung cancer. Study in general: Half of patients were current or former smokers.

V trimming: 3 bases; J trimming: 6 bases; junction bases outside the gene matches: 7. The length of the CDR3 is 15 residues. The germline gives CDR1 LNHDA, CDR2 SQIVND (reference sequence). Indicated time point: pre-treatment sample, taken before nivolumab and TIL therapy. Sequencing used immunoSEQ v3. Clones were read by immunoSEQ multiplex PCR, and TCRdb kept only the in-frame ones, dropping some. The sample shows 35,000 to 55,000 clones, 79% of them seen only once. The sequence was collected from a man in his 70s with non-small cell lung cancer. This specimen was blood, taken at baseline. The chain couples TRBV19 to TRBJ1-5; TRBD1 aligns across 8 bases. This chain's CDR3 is CASSIGTGQSQPQHF. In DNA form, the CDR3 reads TGTGCCAGTAGTATTGGGACAGGACAGAGTCAGCCCCAGCATTTT.